A selection of T cell receptor beta chains follows, all from one sample in a study of blood T cell repertoires in COVID-19. Produced via immunoSEQ multiplex PCR; TCRdb's table is partial and in-frame only. The sample holds approximately 82,000 clones, around 85% seen once. The sample taken for sequencing was peripheral blood. The origin of the receptors is a woman in her 70s with active or convalescent COVID-19. Each CDR3 is given with its conserved first and last residue.

>TRBV4-2|TRBJ1-6
CASSQEVRGQDNSPLHF
>TRBV6-4|TRBJ2-1
CASSDAATRGPYEQFF
>TRBV4-3|TRBJ2-1
CASSGGLLRGHNEQFF
>TRBV12-3/TRBV12-4|TRBJ2-1
CASSSPAGRRQFF
>TRBV7-2|TRBJ2-2
CASSNRRGAGELFF
>TRBV9|TRBJ2-1
CASSVVSAGEYNEQFF
>TRBV12-3/TRBV12-4|TRBJ1-2
CASRTGLIYGYTF
>TRBV11-3|TRBJ2-2
CASSFREGSTGELFF
>TRBV5-1|TRBJ2-4
CASSSWAGRIQYF
>TRBV24-1|TRBJ1-2
CATSGTGDGYTF
>TRBV5-4|TRBJ1-2
CASSLELANYGYTF
>TRBV18|TRBJ2-1
CASSPTGSNYNEQFF
>TRBV7-8|TRBJ2-7
CASSLLAGTGGAGTYEQYF
>TRBV10-3|TRBJ1-1
CAISDPPGLRMNTEAFF
>TRBV7-8|TRBJ2-7
CASSLGAGTSFYEQYF
>TRBV2|TRBJ1-1
CASSRESNTEAFF
>TRBV7-2|TRBJ1-5
CASSPVIGQGQPQHF
>TRBV4-1|TRBJ1-5
CASSQDKGASNQPQHF
>TRBV15|TRBJ2-2
CATSRDYEGSNTGELFF
>TRBV3-1/TRBV3-2|TRBJ1-3
CASSRSGTGVGRAGNTIYF
>TRBV5-4|TRBJ2-3
CASSSGLGGSTDTQYF
>TRBV2|TRBJ1-1
CASSSERGQTEAFF
>TRBV6-4|TRBJ2-2
CASSRDLNTGELFF
>TRBV27|TRBJ1-5
CASKRTGNQPQHF
>TRBV6-2/TRBV6-3|TRBJ2-7
CASSFALYEQYF
>TRBV11-2|TRBJ2-7
CASSLTGGAYEQYF
>TRBV2|TRBJ1-1
CASRGQQNTEAFF
>TRBV18|TRBJ2-2
CATQGTPGELFF
>TRBV29-1|TRBJ2-3
CSVGSSGTQYF
>TRBV18|TRBJ2-7
CASSPGANSYEQYF
>TRBV28|TRBJ1-2
CASSSTGGLYGYTF
>TRBV6-2/TRBV6-3|TRBJ1-5
CASSYVGTGANQPQHF
>TRBV5-1|TRBJ1-1
CASSLMSEGNTEAFF
>TRBV6-5|TRBJ1-3
CASTLAQGTGNTIYF
>TRBV28|TRBJ2-7
CASSPDQGLSSYEQYF
>TRBV11-1|TRBJ2-1
CASRGGDEQFF
>TRBV2|TRBJ1-4
CASSGLGEKLFF
>TRBV19|TRBJ2-3
CASIDRGRSDTQYF
>TRBV6-6|TRBJ1-6
CASSGPFQVYNSPLHF
>TRBV28|TRBJ1-2
CASSFSLRGAANYGYTF
>TRBV7-9|TRBJ1-1
CASSLDPQENTEAFF
>TRBV18|TRBJ1-5
CASSPRGGQPQHF
>TRBV29-1|TRBJ2-3
CSVAASGGPTDTQYF
>TRBV2|TRBJ1-5
CASSVDRSQPQHF
>TRBV4-2|TRBJ1-5
CASSQEETAGGTLQPQHF
>TRBV11-1|TRBJ2-1
CASSSEGTGYNEQFF
>TRBV18|TRBJ2-6
CASSPPTVRAGANVLTF
>TRBV15|TRBJ2-2
CATSRHGWGNTGELFF
>TRBV4-3|TRBJ2-2
CASSQGQINGLFTGELFF
>TRBV5-6|TRBJ2-1
CASSLEVKGNEQFF
>TRBV11-2|TRBJ2-5
CASRSGGAAETQYF
>TRBV28|TRBJ2-5
CASSFLRGRETQYF
>TRBV24-1|TRBJ2-2
CATSDSGTGFSGELFF